The present TCR beta chain was sequenced within a study of cytomegalovirus exposure and HLA in healthy donors. Trimming shortened V by 6 bases and J by 1 base, and 10 bases separated the two germline ends. This CDR3 spans 14 amino acids. Looked up from germline, CDR1 is SNHLY and CDR2 is FYNNEI. Study-level findings and limits: HLA allele associations emerged for 16,951 TCR beta sequences in a later analysis, at 0.05 false discovery rate.

To note about this clone: The antigen remains unidentified.

The PCR made use of 60 Vbeta and 13 Jbeta primers. This table comes from immunoSEQ multiplex PCR, and its TCRdb copy is limited to in-frame clones, with some not included. The repertoire includes 150,000 or so clones, roughly 73% of them detected once, and about 1.5% sits in the top ten. This chain links TRBV2 with TRBJ1-3; weak D call: TRBD1 (5 bases). This receptor was taken from a young woman in good health and CMV-seronegative. The source material was PBMCs. DNA of the CDR3: TGTGCCAGCAGCTCAGGGCTGTCTGGAAACACCATATATTTT. Protein product: CASSSGLSGNTIYF.